This TCR beta chain was sequenced during a study of CD8+ T cells in alopecia areata (dated by TCRdb to the late 2010s). About the investigation overall: The treated patients, all with moderate-to-severe alopecia areata, were enrolled in an open-label pilot trial of oral tofacitinib given at 5 to 10 mg twice daily. Tofacitinib was administered for 6 to 18 months, and 6 months of follow-up off drug were then conducted to assess delayed response and recurrence. For the treated patients, the SALT score, which quantifies what percentage of scalp surface area is affected, served as the measure of disease severity. The study used high-throughput TCRbeta sequencing to examine T cell clonal expansion in alopecia areata, in both the C3H/HeJ mouse model and human patients. Scalp tissue and sorted CD4+ and CD8+ peripheral blood T cells from patchy and totalis/universalis alopecia areata patients and from healthy controls were covered by human TCRbeta sequencing. Tofacitinib-treated patients had biopsies at baseline and at 4 and 24 weeks of treatment, with a later scalp biopsy in several patients. Scalp clonality was compared across normal scalp (n=4), patchy alopecia areata scalp (n=8), and alopecia totalis/universalis scalp (n=8). The RNA source kit depended on sample type: the PAXgene miRNA kit for fixed scalp, the miRNeasy kit for PBMCs, and the RNeasy kit for mouse skin. TCRbeta CDR3 regions were amplified by immunoSEQ multiplex PCR with 35 Vbeta forward and 13 Jbeta reverse primers.

The library was produced with the immunoSEQ multiplex PCR assay. RNA was extracted from all samples and reverse transcribed into cDNA, which served as template for TCR sequencing. First-strand cDNA was synthesized with SuperScript III using a 2:1 mix of oligo-dT and random hexamers. A synthetic immune receptor repertoire was used to measure amplification bias, and any remaining bias was corrected computationally. The authors processed their data as follows. Raw reads were preprocessed to remove errors, and CDR3 was defined by IMGT conventions from the conserved cysteine to phenylalanine. Clonality was calculated as 1 minus Shannon entropy normalized by log2 of the number of productive unique TCRs. Scalp TCRbeta sequences were cross-referenced with sorted blood CD4 and CD8 repertoires so that the CD4 or CD8 identity of scalp clones could be inferred. TCRdb re-hosts the immuneACCESS table, in-frame sequences only. Its copies lack some clones; in the studies checked, an unresolved V gene accounts for under half of them, and the cause for the rest is not known. That table gives V, J and clone size, and the DNA gave D and trimming. This sample is represented by about 120,000 clones; roughly 63% of them were singletons. Of the sample, roughly 30% falls within the top ten clones.

For this clone: Its recognized antigen is unknown. Base qualities are missing; no much larger clone stands one base away.

Paper-wide results and their limitations: Unlike mouse skin, where gammadelta T cells dominate, normal human skin contains resident alphabeta T cells that get sequenced too, which complicates analysis of the scalp TCR repertoire. Lesional scalp, especially in alopecia totalis/universalis, showed higher clonality and more expanded CD8+ clones than normal scalp, suggesting antigenic drive. TCR sequences shared between patients were less clear than in mice, possibly partly because of HLA diversity in the patient population. The treated cohort was small, with a single nonresponder, so links between baseline CD8+ expansion and response need larger studies. Tofacitinib significantly decreased scalp clonality and the number of expanded CD8+ clones among the top 100 scalp clones. During tofacitinib treatment, many expanded lesional clones stuck around in both scalp and blood, and this persistence may partly explain why relapse happens after treatment is stopped.

The time point label corresponds to: around 4 weeks on oral tofacitinib. In light of the paper, this sample's treatment or condition label describes: oral pan-JAK inhibitor, 5-10 mg twice daily. Peripheral blood and lesional scalp punch biopsies were obtained from patients with alopecia areata. PBMCs were isolated by density centrifugation and stained for CD3, CD4 and CD8, and CD4+ and CD8+ T cells were sorted on a FACSAria. CDR1 and CDR2 (GTSNPN, SVGIG) derive from the germline V gene (reference sequence). V loses 2 bases of germline sequence and J loses 2 bases, and the interval between the two ends is 8 bases. The CDR3 runs 13 amino acids, cysteine and phenylalanine included. Only the CDR3 part of the read is kept: 39 bases, read in frame from the first base.

The source was CD8+ T cells sorted from blood, collected at week 4, from a patient treated with tofacitinib. The sequence joins TRBV30 to TRBJ2-3, and the D gene may be TRBD2, 5 bases matching. The sequence derives from a human donor with alopecia areata. The CDR3 amino acid sequence is: CAWSQDFTDTQYF. The sequenced DNA is TGTGCCTGGAGTCAGGACTTCACAGATACGCAGTATTTT.